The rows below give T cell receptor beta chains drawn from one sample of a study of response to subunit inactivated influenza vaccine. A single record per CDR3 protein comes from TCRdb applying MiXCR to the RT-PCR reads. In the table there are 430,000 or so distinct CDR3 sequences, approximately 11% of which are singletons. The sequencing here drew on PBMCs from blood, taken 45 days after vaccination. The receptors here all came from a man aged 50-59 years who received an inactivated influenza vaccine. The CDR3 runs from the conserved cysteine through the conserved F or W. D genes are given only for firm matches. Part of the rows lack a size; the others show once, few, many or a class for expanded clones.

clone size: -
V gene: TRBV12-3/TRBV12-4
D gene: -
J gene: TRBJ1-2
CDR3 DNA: TGTGCCAGCAGTTTAGGGGTGGCCTATGGCTACACCTTC
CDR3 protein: CASSLGVAYGYTF

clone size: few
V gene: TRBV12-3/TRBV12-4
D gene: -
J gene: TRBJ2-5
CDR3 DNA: TGTGCCAGCAGTCCGCCTGGGGGGAGGCGTTGGGAGACCCAGTACTTC
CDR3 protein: CASSPPGGRRWETQYF

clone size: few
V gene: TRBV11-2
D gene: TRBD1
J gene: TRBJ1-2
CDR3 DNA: TGTGCCAGCAGCAAAACAGGACAGGGGATGGGTGGCTACACCTTC
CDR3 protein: CASSKTGQGMGGYTF

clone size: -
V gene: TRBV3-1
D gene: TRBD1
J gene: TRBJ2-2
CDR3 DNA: TGTGCCAGCAGCCAGACCGGGACAGCAAACACCGGGGAGCTGTTTTTT
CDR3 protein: CASSQTGTANTGELFF

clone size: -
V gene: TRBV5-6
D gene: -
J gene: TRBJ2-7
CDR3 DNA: TGTGCCAGCAGCTTGGGGCAAAGCCCCTACGAGCAGTACTTC
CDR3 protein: CASSLGQSPYEQYF

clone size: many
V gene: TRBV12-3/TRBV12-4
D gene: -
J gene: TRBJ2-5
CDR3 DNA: TGTGCCAGCAGTCGGCGAGGGGGGGCCGGGGAGACCCAGTACTTC
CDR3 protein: CASSRRGGAGETQYF

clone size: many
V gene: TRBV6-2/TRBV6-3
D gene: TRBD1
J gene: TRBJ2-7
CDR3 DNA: TGTGCCAGCAGCCCCACCGGGACAGGTCGTCGCGAGCAGTACTTC
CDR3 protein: CASSPTGTGRREQYF

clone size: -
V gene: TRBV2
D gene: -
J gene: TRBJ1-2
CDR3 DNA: TGTGCCAGCGTACCAGGTTGGGGTTTCGATGGCTACACCTTC
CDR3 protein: CASVPGWGFDGYTF

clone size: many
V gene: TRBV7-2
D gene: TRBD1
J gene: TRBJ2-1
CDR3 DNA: TGTGCCAGCAGCTTAGGAGGGGGCTTGCAGTTCTTC
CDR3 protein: CASSLGGGLQFF

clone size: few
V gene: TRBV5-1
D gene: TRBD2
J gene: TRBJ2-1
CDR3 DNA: TGCGCCAGCAGCTTGGATCCCACTAGCGGGAGGTCTGAGCAGTTCTTC
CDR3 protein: CASSLDPTSGRSEQFF

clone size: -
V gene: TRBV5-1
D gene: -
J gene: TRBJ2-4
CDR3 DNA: TGCGCCAGCAGCTTTGGGGGGCCGGAAGACATTCAGTACTTC
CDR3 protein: CASSFGGPEDIQYF

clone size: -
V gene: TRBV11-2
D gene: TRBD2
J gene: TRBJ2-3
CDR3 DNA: TGTGCCAGCAGCCCGACTAGCGGGGGGGATTTTCCTGCAGATACGCAGTATTTT
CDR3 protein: CASSPTSGGDFPADTQYF

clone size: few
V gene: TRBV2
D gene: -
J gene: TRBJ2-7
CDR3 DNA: TGTGCCAGCAGTGATAGGACAGACTACGAGCAGTACTTC
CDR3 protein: CASSDRTDYEQYF

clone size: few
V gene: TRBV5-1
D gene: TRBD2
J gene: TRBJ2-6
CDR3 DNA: TGCGCCAGCAGTGGACTAGCGGGGGCCCACTCTGGGGCCAACGTCCTGACTTTC
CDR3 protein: CASSGLAGAHSGANVLTF

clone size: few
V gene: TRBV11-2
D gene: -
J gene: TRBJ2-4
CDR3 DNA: TGTGCCAGCAGACCGTGGGGGATAGCCAAAAACATTCAGTACTTC
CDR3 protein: CASRPWGIAKNIQYF

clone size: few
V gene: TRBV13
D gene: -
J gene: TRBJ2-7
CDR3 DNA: TGTGCCAGCAGCGAAGCTAGGTCCTACGAGCAGTACTTC
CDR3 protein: CASSEARSYEQYF

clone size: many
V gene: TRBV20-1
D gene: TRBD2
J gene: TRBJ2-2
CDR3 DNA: TGCAGTGCTCGAGGGCTAGCGGGGGGGAACACCGGGGAGCTGTTTTTT
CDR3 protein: CSARGLAGGNTGELFF

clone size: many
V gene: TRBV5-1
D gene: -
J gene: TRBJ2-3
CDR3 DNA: TGCGCCAGCAGCCCGGTCGGCGCAGATACGCAGTATTTT
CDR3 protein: CASSPVGADTQYF

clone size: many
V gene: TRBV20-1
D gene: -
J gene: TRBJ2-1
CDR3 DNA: TGCAGTGCACCTAGGGGCGTGTATGAGCAGTTCTTC
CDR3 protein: CSAPRGVYEQFF

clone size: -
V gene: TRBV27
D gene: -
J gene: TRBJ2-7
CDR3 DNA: TGTGCCAGCAGTTTGGGACAAACCTCCTACGAGCGGTACTTC
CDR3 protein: CASSLGQTSYERYF

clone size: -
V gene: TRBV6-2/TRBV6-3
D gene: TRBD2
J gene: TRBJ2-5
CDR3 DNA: TGTGCCGGATACGGGACTAGAGTTCAAGAGACCCAGTACTTC
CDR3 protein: CAGYGTRVQETQYF

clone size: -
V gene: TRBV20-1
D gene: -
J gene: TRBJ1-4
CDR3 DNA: TGCAGTGCTAGGCGGACAGATGAAAAACTGTTTTTT
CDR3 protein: CSARRTDEKLFF

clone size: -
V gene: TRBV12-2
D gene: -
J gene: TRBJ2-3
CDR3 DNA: TGTGCAAGTCGCTTGAGACGGCCCTTCTGCACAGATACGCAGTATTTT
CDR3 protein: CASRLRRPFCTDTQYF

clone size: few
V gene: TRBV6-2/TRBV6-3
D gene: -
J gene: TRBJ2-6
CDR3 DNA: TGTGCCAGCAGGACGCCAAGGGAGAGCTCTGGGGCCAACGTCCTGACTTTC
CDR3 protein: CASRTPRESSGANVLTF

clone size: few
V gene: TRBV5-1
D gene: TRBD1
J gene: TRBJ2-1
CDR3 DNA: TGCGCCAGCAGCGTGCAGGGGGAGTCCTACAATGAGCAGTTCTTC
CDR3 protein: CASSVQGESYNEQFF

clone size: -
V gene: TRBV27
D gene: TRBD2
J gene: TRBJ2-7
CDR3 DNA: TGTGCCAGGGGGGGGGTTGGTGACGAGCAGTACTTC
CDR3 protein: CARGGVGDEQYF

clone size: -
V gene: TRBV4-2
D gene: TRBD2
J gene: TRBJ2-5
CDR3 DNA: TGTGCCAGCAGCCAAGGGGTGGGGGGGCAAGAGACCCAGTACTTC
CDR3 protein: CASSQGVGGQETQYF

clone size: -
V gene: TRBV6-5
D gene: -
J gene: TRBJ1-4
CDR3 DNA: TGTGCCAGCAGTTACTCCACAGGGCGGGATGAAAAACTGTTTTTT
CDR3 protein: CASSYSTGRDEKLFF

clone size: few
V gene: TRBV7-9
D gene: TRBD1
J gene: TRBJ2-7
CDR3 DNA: TGTGCCAGCGAATCCTACAGGGGATCCTACGAGCAGTACTTC
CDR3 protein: CASESYRGSYEQYF

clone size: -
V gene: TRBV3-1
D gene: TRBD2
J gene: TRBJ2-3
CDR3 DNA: TGTGCCAGCAGGGTAGCGGGAGGGCCAGATACGCAGTATTTT
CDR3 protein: CASRVAGGPDTQYF

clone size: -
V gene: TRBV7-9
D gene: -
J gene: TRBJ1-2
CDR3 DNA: TGTGCCAGCACCTTGGGGGGAATGTATGGCTACACCTTC
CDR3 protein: CASTLGGMYGYTF

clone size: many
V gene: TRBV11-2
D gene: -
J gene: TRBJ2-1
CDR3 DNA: TGTGCCAGCAGCTTAACCCGTGTCCAGCAGTTCTTC
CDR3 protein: CASSLTRVQQFF

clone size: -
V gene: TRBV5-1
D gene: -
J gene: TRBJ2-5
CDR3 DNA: TGCGCCAGCAGCTTGGCCAAGTACCAAGAGACCCAGTACTTC
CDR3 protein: CASSLAKYQETQYF

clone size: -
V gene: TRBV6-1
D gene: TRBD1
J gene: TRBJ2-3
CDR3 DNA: TGTGCCAGCAGACACGGGACAGGGGGCGCAGATACGCAGTATTTT
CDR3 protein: CASRHGTGGADTQYF

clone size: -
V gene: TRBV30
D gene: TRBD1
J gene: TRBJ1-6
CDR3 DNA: TGTGCCTCGGGACAGGGGAGACTTTATAATTCACCCCTCCACTTT
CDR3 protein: CASGQGRLYNSPLHF

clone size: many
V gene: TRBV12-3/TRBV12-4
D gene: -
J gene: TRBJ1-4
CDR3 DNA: TGTGCCAGCAGTTTCCAGGGGATTAATGAAAAACTGTTTTTT
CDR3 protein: CASSFQGINEKLFF

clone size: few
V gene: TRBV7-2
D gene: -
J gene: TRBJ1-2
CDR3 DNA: TGTGCCAGCAGCTTAGATCCCCCCGCAGGCCGCTATGGCTACACCTTC
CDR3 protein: CASSLDPPAGRYGYTF

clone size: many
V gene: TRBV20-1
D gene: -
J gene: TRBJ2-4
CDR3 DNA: TGCAGTGCCGCCCCGGGGCCTGAGATAGGCAAAAACATTCAGTACTTC
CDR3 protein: CSAAPGPEIGKNIQYF

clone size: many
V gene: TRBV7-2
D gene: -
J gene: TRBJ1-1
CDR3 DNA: TGTGCCAGCAGCTTCCCGAACACTGAAGCTTTCTTT
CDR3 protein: CASSFPNTEAFF

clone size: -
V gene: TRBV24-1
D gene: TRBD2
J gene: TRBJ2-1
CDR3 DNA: TGTGCCACCCGTGGGAGCGGGAGGGCCTGGGAGCAGTTCTTC
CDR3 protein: CATRGSGRAWEQFF

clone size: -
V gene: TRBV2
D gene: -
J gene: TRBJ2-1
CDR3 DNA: TGTGCCAGGACCCTCGGGGTAATTGGGGGAAATGAGCAGTTCTTC
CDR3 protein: CARTLGVIGGNEQFF

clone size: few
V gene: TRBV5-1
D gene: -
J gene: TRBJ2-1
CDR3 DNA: TGCGCCAGCAGCTTGGGTAGGGGAGGTAGCTACAATGAGCAGTTCTTC
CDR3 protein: CASSLGRGGSYNEQFF

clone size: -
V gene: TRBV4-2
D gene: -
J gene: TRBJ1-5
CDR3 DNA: TGTGCCAGCAGCCCAACTAGCAATCAGCCCCAGCATTTT
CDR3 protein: CASSPTSNQPQHF

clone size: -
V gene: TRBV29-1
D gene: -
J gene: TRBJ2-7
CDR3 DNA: TGCAGCGTTTGGGGTAGGAGGAGGGGGACCTACGAGCAGTACTTC
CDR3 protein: CSVWGRRRGTYEQYF

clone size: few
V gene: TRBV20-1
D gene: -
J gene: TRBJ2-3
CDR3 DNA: TGCAGTGCTAGAGAATTTCGTAGAAGCACAGATACGCAGTATTTT
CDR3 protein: CSAREFRRSTDTQYF

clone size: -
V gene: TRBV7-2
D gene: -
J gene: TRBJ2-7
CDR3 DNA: TGTGCCAGCAGCTTAGTAGGCCATTCTGGAGGCGAGCAGTACTTC
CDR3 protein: CASSLVGHSGGEQYF

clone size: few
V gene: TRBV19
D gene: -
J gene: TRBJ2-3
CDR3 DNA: TGTGCCAGTAGTACGATCGGACTCCCGGGTACGCAGTATTTT
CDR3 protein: CASSTIGLPGTQYF

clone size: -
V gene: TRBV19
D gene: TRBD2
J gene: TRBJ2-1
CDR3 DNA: TGTGCCAGTAGTATTCTAGCGGGAGGTGTAGGCAATGAGCAGTTCTTC
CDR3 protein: CASSILAGGVGNEQFF